The T cell receptor beta chain described here comes from a study of T-cell memory formation after mild COVID-19. One entry per CDR3 protein, called by TCRdb with MiXCR from the 5' RACE reads. The table lists around 320,000 distinct CDR3 sequences, 25% to 30% of them singletons. The CDR3 runs to 15 residues. V trimming: 2 bases; J trimming: 6 bases; junction bases outside the gene matches: 9. Germline V gives CDR1 KGHDR, CDR2 SFDVKD. A note on this clonotype: The antigen remains unidentified.

Study results and caveats: CD4/CD8 balance held among clones contracting day 15 to 85, and later expanders leaned CD4+.

This TCR was sampled from an adult woman who had mild COVID-19 (a few samples of this study predate the infection). Cell type and time point are not known. This chain connects TRBV24-1 to TRBJ2-7, with 7 positions matching TRBD2. Sequencing was carried out using PBMCs or a T cell subset sorted from them (not recorded which). Here the CDR3 DNA reads TGTGCCACCAGTGATTCGAGGGGAGGGTCTGGCGAGCAGTACTTC. Its protein is CATSDSRGGSGEQYF.